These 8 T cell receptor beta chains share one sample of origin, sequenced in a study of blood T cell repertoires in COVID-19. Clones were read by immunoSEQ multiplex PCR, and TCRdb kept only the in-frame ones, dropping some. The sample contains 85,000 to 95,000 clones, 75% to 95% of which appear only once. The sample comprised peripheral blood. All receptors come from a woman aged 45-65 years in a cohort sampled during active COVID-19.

CDR3 amino acids: CASSLVGRDRSSGNTIYF. The CDR3 DNA reads TGTGCCAGCAGCTTAGTAGGTCGGGACAGATCTTCCGGAAACACCATATATTTT. The chain is built from TRBV7-2 and TRBJ1-3; 7 bases line up with TRBD1. Germline-derived CDR1 and CDR2 are SGHTA and FQGNSA. CDR3 length equals 18 residues. The J segment lost 4 bases and the V segment lost 1 base, leaving 13 bases of the junction unmatched.

Here the CDR3 DNA reads TGTGCCAGCAGTCGCGGAACGGGAACTTTTATTGAGCAGTTCTTC. It codes for CASSRGTGTFIEQFF. The chain joins TRBV5-4 to TRBJ2-1; maybe TRBD2 (5 bases). Germline CDR1 reads SGHNT; CDR2 reads YYREEE (reference sequence). The CDR3 spans 15 residues. The V gene lost 5 bases and the J gene lost 9 bases, with 21 bases spanning the gap.

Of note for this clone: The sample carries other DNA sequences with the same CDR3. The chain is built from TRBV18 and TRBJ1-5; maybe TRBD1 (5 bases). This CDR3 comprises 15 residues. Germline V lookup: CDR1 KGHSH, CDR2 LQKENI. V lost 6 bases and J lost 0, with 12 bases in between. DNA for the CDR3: TGTGCCAGCTCTCAGACGGGGGGTAGCAATCAGCCCCAGCATTTT. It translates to CASSQTGGSNQPQHF. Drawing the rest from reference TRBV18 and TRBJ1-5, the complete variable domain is NAGVMQNPRHLVRRRGQEARLRCSPMKGHSHVYWYRQLPEEGLKFMVYLQKENIIDESGMPKERFSAEFPKEGPSILRIQQVVRGDSAAYFCASSQTGGSNQPQHFGDGTRLSIL.

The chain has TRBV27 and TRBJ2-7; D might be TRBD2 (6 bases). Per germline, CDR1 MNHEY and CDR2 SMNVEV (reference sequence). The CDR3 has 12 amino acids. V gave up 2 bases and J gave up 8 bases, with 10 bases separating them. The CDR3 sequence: CASSLRGGQQYF. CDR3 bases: TGTGCCAGCAGTTTAAGAGGAGGGCAGCAGTACTTC.

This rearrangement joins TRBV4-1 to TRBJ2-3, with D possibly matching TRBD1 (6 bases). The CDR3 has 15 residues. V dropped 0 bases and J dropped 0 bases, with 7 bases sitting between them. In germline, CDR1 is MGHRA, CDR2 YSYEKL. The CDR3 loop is CASSQDRGSTDTQYF. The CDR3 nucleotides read TGCGCCAGCAGCCAAGACAGGGGAAGCACAGATACGCAGTATTTT.

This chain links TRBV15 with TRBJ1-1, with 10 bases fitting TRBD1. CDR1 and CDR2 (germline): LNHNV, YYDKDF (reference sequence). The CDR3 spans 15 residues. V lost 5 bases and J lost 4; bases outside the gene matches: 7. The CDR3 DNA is TGTGCCACCAGCGACGGACAGGGGGTGGGCACTGAAGCTTTCTTT. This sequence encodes CATSDGQGVGTEAFF.

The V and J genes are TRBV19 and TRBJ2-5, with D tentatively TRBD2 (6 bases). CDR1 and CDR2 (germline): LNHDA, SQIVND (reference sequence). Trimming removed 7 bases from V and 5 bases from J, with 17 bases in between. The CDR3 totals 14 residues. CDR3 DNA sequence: TGTGCCAGTACAGGAGGGCGGGATGGGGAGACCCAGTACTTC. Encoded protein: CASTGGRDGETQYF.

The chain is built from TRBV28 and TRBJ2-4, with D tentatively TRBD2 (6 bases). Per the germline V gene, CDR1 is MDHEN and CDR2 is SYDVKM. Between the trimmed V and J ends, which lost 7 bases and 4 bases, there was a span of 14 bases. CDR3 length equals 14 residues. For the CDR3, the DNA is TGTGCCAGCACCCGGTGGGAGGAGAAAAACATTCAGTACTTC. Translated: CASTRWEEKNIQYF.